A single sample is the source of the 26 T cell receptor beta chains below, sequenced in a study of T cell responses to AZD1222 COVID-19 vaccine. This table comes from immunoSEQ multiplex PCR, and its TCRdb copy is limited to in-frame clones, with some not included. The repertoire holds approximately 88,000 clones, with roughly 80% as singletons. This sample comprised peripheral blood, obtained on day 0 of AZD1222 vaccination. These receptors all stem from an adult in good health.

The chain recombines TRBV4-1 with TRBJ2-2, with D possibly being TRBD1 (6 bases). Trimming removed 4 bases at V and 2 bases at J, with 14 bases between. This CDR3 is built from 16 residues. The V gene's germline CDR1 is MGHRA and CDR2 YSYEKL. CDR3 region: CASSLGQLINTGELFF. Written as DNA, the CDR3 is TGCGCCAGCAGCCTCGGACAGTTAATTAACACCGGGGAGCTGTTTTTT.

The chain carries TRBV10-3 and TRBJ2-5; D remains ambiguous. Trimming removed 5 bases from V and 3 bases from J, with 10 bases in between. CDR1 ENHRY and CDR2 SYGVKD come from the germline V gene. The CDR3 sequence is 13 residues long. The CDR3 here is CAISPQVEETQYF. In DNA, the CDR3 is TGTGCCATCAGTCCGCAAGTGGAAGAGACCCAGTACTTC.

This clone was counted a few times. The rearrangement links TRBV5-1 to TRBJ1-1; D is perhaps TRBD1 (5 bases). Germline V CDR1 and CDR2: SGHRS, YFSETQ. The CDR3 runs to 14 residues. V was pared by 0 bases and J by 4 bases, with 10 bases between. The CDR3 region has the DNA TGCGCCAGCAGCTTGGACAGGAGGGGCACTGAAGCTTTCTTT. Its translation is CASSLDRRGTEAFF.

CDR3 bases: TGTGCCAGCAGCCCCTGGGACAGCCCGGGGGAAGCTTTCTTT. Protein sequence: CASSPWDSPGEAFF. This chain links TRBV13 with TRBJ1-1; 7 bases line up with TRBD1. The CDR3 spans 14 residues. Germline V CDR1 and CDR2: PRHDT, FYEKMQ (reference sequence). J lost 8 bases, V lost 5 bases, and 11 bases had no gene match.

V usage is TRBV5-1 and J usage is TRBJ1-2; D is ambiguous. The V and J ends lost 5 bases and 3 bases respectively, with 20 bases between them. The CDR3 has 16 residues. CDR1 SGHRS and CDR2 YFSETQ come from the germline V gene. The chain's CDR3 is CASRLRRRGEDYGYTF. CDR3 bases: TGCGCCAGCAGGCTTAGGAGACGGGGTGAAGACTATGGCTACACCTTC.

The rearrangement joins TRBV7-8 to TRBJ1-4; D perhaps matches TRBD1 (6 bases). The CDR3 is 14 amino acids. Between the trimmed V and J ends, which lost 5 bases and 7 bases, there was a span of 14 bases. The germline V gene has CDR1 SGHVS and CDR2 FQNEAQ. CDR3 region: CASSVRGAVEKLFF. The CDR3 DNA is TGTGCCAGCAGCGTACGGGGGGCTGTTGAAAAACTGTTTTTT. The variable domain in full, completed from reference TRBV7-8 and TRBJ1-4, reads GAGVSQSPRYKVAKRGQDVALRCDPISGHVSLFWYQQALGQGPEFLTYFQNEAQLDKSGLPSDRFFAERPEGSVSTLKIQRTQQEDSAVYLCASSVRGAVEKLFFGSGTQLSVL.

The V gene is TRBV9, the J gene TRBJ2-3; 8 nucleotides align to TRBD1. This CDR3 is 15 amino acids long. V gave up 2 bases and J gave up 0 bases; unmatched junction bases: 2. Germline V gene data show CDR1 as SGDLS and CDR2 as YYNGEE. CDR3 nucleotides: TGTGCCAGCAGCGTTTCAGGGGGCAGCACAGATACGCAGTATTTT. Residues: CASSVSGGSTDTQYF.

The rearrangement joins TRBV28 to TRBJ2-3; D gene unclear. CDR1 and CDR2 from the germline V gene are MDHEN and SYDVKM. The CDR3 length is 14 residues. V was cut by 6 bases and J by 0 bases, with 10 bases left in between. The CDR3 DNA reads TGTGCCAGCAGGAAAATGACTAGCACAGATACGCAGTATTTT. Translation: CASRKMTSTDTQYF.

The genes are TRBV6-5 and TRBJ1-1; TRBD1 is a possible D gene (5 bases). The V and J ends lost 0 bases and 3 bases respectively, with 11 bases between them. The CDR3 is 15 residues long. Germline V CDR1 and CDR2: MNHEY, SVGAGI. The DNA for the CDR3 is TGTGCCAGCAGTTACTCGGCCCGGGGGGACACTGAAGCTTTCTTT. Its translation is CASSYSARGDTEAFF.

There are a few counts of this clone. The CDR3 here is CASSQDAGTQPQHF. The CDR3 coding sequence is TGTGCCAGCAGCCAAGATGCGGGGACTCAGCCCCAGCATTTT. The rearrangement joins TRBV3-1 (or the pseudogene TRBV3-2) to TRBJ1-5; D is perhaps TRBD1 (5 bases). The length of the CDR3 is 14 residues. Germline CDR1 and CDR2: LGHDT and YNNKEL (reference sequence). V gave up 0 bases and J gave up 6 bases, with 9 bases separating them.

This chain joins TRBV28 and TRBJ2-7; 11 nucleotides line up with TRBD2. In germline, CDR1 is MDHEN, CDR2 SYDVKM. The V gene end was trimmed by 5 bases and the J gene end by 5 bases; junction bases not matched to a gene: 8. The CDR3 is 15 residues long. CDR3 residues: CASSGIAGGPHEQYF. CDR3 nucleotides: TGTGCCAGCAGTGGCATAGCGGGAGGGCCCCACGAGCAGTACTTC. Based on the CDR3 plus reference TRBV28 and TRBJ2-7, the full variable domain is DVKVTQSSRYLVKRTGEKVFLECVQDMDHENMFWYRQDPGLGLRLIYFSYDVKMKEKGDIPEGYSVSREKKERFSLILESASTNQTSMYLCASSGIAGGPHEQYFGPGTRLTVT.

A few counts support this clone. This rearrangement joins TRBV7-2 to TRBJ2-5; D is ambiguous. Germline V gene lookup returns CDR1 SGHTA and CDR2 FQGNSA. The CDR3 consists of 14 residues. The V and J ends lost 2 bases and 2 bases respectively, with 9 bases between them. The CDR3 DNA reads as TGTGCCAGCAGCTTAAGAGCCGCGCAAGAGACCCAGTACTTC. Translated: CASSLRAAQETQYF.

This chain joins TRBV28 and TRBJ2-1, with D unclear. This CDR3 spans 13 amino acids. The germline V gene encodes CDR1 MDHEN and CDR2 SYDVKM. V was shortened by 4 bases and J by 7 bases, with 11 bases between the two germline ends. This CDR3 reads CASSSTKRNEQFF. CDR3 coding DNA: TGTGCCAGCAGTTCCACTAAAAGAAATGAGCAGTTCTTC.

The V and J genes are TRBV4-2 and TRBJ1-1; no reliable D call. The CDR3 totals 16 residues. V was trimmed by 0 bases and J by 0 bases, leaving 11 bases between them. CDR1 is LGHNA and CDR2 is YNFKEQ in the germline V gene. The CDR3 loop reads CASSQDSRRMNTEAFF. In nucleotides, the CDR3 is TGTGCCAGCAGCCAAGATAGCAGGAGGATGAACACTGAAGCTTTCTTT.

The chain is built from TRBV28 and TRBJ2-7, with 7 bases matching TRBD2. The germline gives CDR1 MDHEN, CDR2 SYDVKM. This CDR3 has 15 amino acids. J gave up 0 bases and V 4 bases, and 6 bases lay outside the gene matches. The CDR3 sequence: CASSSGGSISYEQYF. As DNA, the CDR3 is TGTGCCAGCAGTTCCGGGGGGTCGATCTCCTACGAGCAGTACTTC.

The chain couples TRBV2 to TRBJ2-1; no clear D gene. The V end lost 7 bases, the J end lost 5 bases, and 12 bases lay between the germline ends. The germline V gene has CDR1 SNHLY and CDR2 FYNNEI. The CDR3 sequence is 13 residues long. The CDR3 DNA sequence: TGTGCCAGCACTATCAGACGAGACAATGAGCAGTTCTTC. Protein product: CASTIRRDNEQFF.

V and J are TRBV19 and TRBJ2-7; maybe TRBD1 (5 bases). Germline values: CDR1 LNHDA, CDR2 SQIVND (reference sequence). The CDR3 has 15 amino acids. Between the trimmed V and J ends, which lost 4 bases and 0 bases, there was a span of 13 bases. The CDR3 loop is CASSKSGIISYEQYF. The CDR3 nucleotides read TGTGCCAGTAGTAAGTCAGGGATTATCTCCTACGAGCAGTACTTC.

The chain uses TRBV19 and TRBJ2-1, with 12 positions matching TRBD2. V was pared by 5 bases and J by 4 bases, with 9 bases of the junction left unmatched. CDR1 is LNHDA, CDR2 SQIVND, per germline (reference sequence). The CDR3 totals 17 residues. The CDR3: CASSHQGTSGLYNEQFF. The CDR3 DNA reads as TGTGCCAGTAGTCACCAAGGGACTAGCGGGCTATACAATGAGCAGTTCTTC.

The rearrangement joins TRBV5-6 to TRBJ1-5; no reliable D call. V lost 1 base and J 4 bases, leaving 9 bases between the germline ends. The germline gives CDR1 SGHDT, CDR2 YYEEEE. The CDR3 loop spans 14 amino acids. The DNA of the CDR3 is TGTGCCAGCAGCTTGAATGGACGGAATCAGCCCCAGCATTTT. Translating gives CASSLNGRNQPQHF.

This clone was counted only a few times. This rearrangement joins TRBV29-1 to TRBJ1-1; D gene unclear. Trimming pared 8 bases from V and 5 bases from J, leaving 15 bases between. Germline V gene data show CDR1 as SQVTM and CDR2 as ANQGSEA. The CDR3 is 12 amino acids. The CDR3 protein is CSSEYGGTEAFF. CDR3 in DNA: TGCAGCTCGGAGTATGGTGGTACTGAAGCTTTCTTT.

J is TRBJ2-1 and V is TRBV28, with 8 nucleotides matching TRBD2. This CDR3 has 14 residues. The germline V gene encodes CDR1 MDHEN and CDR2 SYDVKM. The V and J ends lost 1 base and 9 bases, in that order; junction bases with no gene match: 5. The CDR3 is CASSLSDGRGEQFF. CDR3 DNA sequence: TGTGCCAGCAGTTTATCCGACGGGAGGGGTGAGCAGTTCTTC.

The sample holds one count of this clone. The chain has TRBV10-2 and TRBJ1-6; no definite D call. The CDR3 is 13 residues long. Germline lookup yields CDR1 WSHSY and CDR2 SAAADI. The germline V and J ends were trimmed by 2 bases and 7 bases, with 6 bases remaining between them. In DNA, the CDR3 is TGCGCCAGCAGTGAGGACACGAATTCACCCCTCCACTTT. Protein product: CASSEDTNSPLHF.

The chain has TRBV6-5 and TRBJ2-4; 10 positions agree with TRBD1. The V and J ends lost 2 bases and 8 bases, in that order; junction bases with no gene match: 6. The CDR3 spans 15 residues. Germline-derived CDR1 and CDR2 are MNHEY and SVGAGI. In nucleotides, the CDR3 is TGTGCCAGCAGTTACGCCGGGGACAGGGGACACATTCAGTACTTC. Translated: CASSYAGDRGHIQYF.

This chain links TRBV5-7 with TRBJ1-2; 9 bases match TRBD1. TRBV5-7 is marked as an open reading frame, function uncertain. The CDR3 has 13 amino acids. J lost 8 bases, V lost 4 bases, and 6 bases had no gene match. CDR3 in amino acids: CASSVGQGGGYTF. DNA for the CDR3: TGTGCCAGCAGCGTGGGACAGGGAGGCGGCTACACCTTC.

The chain has TRBV3-1 (or the pseudogene TRBV3-2) and TRBJ1-3, with D possibly TRBD1 on 5 matching bases. Germline CDR1 reads LGHDT; CDR2 reads YNNKEL (reference sequence). This CDR3 is built from 16 residues. V lost 1 base, J lost 2 bases, and 12 bases lay in between. CDR3 nucleotide sequence: TGTGCCAGCAGCCAAGTTGGGGGGTTGACTGGAAACACCATATATTTT. It codes for CASSQVGGLTGNTIYF.

The CDR3 DNA reads TGTGCCAGCAGTTACTCATGGATCTCTGATAATTCACCCCTCCACTTT. Protein: CASSYSWISDNSPLHF. The rearrangement links TRBV6-5 to TRBJ1-6; D remains unclear. CDR1 and CDR2 from the germline V gene are MNHEY and SVGAGI. The CDR3 sequence is 16 residues long. V was shortened by 0 bases and J by 5 bases, with 11 bases between the two germline ends.